This T cell receptor beta chain comes out of a study of shared clonotypes between healthy human individuals. Regarding the study as a whole: Blood was the only sampled material, and tissue repertoires likely differ.

Clones were sequenced by immunoSEQ multiplex PCR, and TCRdb holds only the in-frame ones, with some missing. The sample contains under 700,000 clones, around 95% of which appear only once. Naive CD8 isolation took CD45RO-negative cells positively selected for CCR7 and excluded terminally differentiated effector memory CD45RA+ cells. As regards this clone: The antigen is not known.

V lost 0 bases and J 1 base, leaving 6 bases between the germline ends. The CDR3 covers 14 residues. Germline CDR1 MNHEY, CDR2 SVGAGI. The source is a woman in her 30s in good health. The chain joins TRBV6-5 to TRBJ1-1; D gene unclear. The sample consisted of naive CD8+ T cells sorted from blood. CDR3 nucleotide sequence: TGTGCCAGCAGTTACTCGAACCAGAACACTGAAGCTTTCTTT. It translates to CASSYSNQNTEAFF.